These 18 T cell receptor beta chains share one sample of origin, sequenced in a study of blood T cell repertoires in COVID-19. Only in-frame clones appear in the TCRdb table, and some are missing; sequencing was by immunoSEQ multiplex PCR. There are roughly 200,000 clones in the sample; around 87% occur only once, and roughly 6.4% lies in the top ten. Sample: peripheral blood. The receptors here all came from a man aged 55 to 70 who had recovered from COVID-19.

The gene calls are TRBV6-4 and TRBJ2-6, with 7 bases lining up with TRBD2. V dropped 4 bases and J dropped 4; count of bases not matched to a gene: 4. Germline-derived CDR1 and CDR2 are MRHNA and SNTAGT. This CDR3 is 15 amino acids long. The CDR3 nucleotides are TGTGCCAGCAGTGGGGGAGGGAACGGGGCCAACGTCCTGACTTTC. Translated: CASSGGGNGANVLTF.

The V call is TRBV5-1, the J call TRBJ2-3; TRBD1 agrees at 9 bases. Losses at the gene ends were 2 bases for V and 4 bases for J; bases not matched to a gene: 8. In germline, CDR1 is SGHRS, CDR2 YFSETQ. The CDR3 runs to 16 residues. CDR3 amino acids: CASSLGDRAYSDTQYF. The CDR3 DNA follows: TGCGCCAGCAGCTTAGGGGACAGGGCCTATTCAGATACGCAGTATTTT.

The V and J genes are TRBV7-3 and TRBJ1-1, with D maybe TRBD1 (5 bases). The CDR3 runs to 17 residues. Germline CDR1 is SGHTA and CDR2 is FQGTGA. V was cut by 5 bases and J by 5 bases, with 24 bases left in between. The CDR3: CASSLGPGHPGETEAFF. The CDR3 nucleotides are TGTGCCAGCAGCCTGGGGCCCGGACACCCGGGGGAGACTGAAGCTTTCTTT.

The gene calls are TRBV29-1 and TRBJ1-5; 9 bases align to TRBD1. The CDR3 consists of 18 residues. V trimming: 7 bases; J trimming: 0 bases; junction bases outside the gene matches: 16. CDR1 and CDR2 (germline): SQVTM, ANQGSEA. This chain's CDR3 is CSAELDRGGLYSNQPQHF. CDR3 in DNA: TGCAGCGCTGAGCTTGACAGGGGGGGTCTGTATAGCAATCAGCCCCAGCATTTT.

Here the CDR3 reads CASSTSYRVGTEAFF. CDR3 bases: TGTGCCAGTAGTACATCCTACAGGGTAGGGACTGAAGCTTTCTTT. The genes are TRBV19 and TRBJ1-1, with D possibly TRBD1 on 6 matching bases. Per the germline V gene, CDR1 is LNHDA and CDR2 is SQIVND (reference sequence). The V end was cut by 4 bases, the J end by 5 bases, with 17 bases between. The CDR3 runs to 15 residues.

This clone was seen once. The V call is TRBV20-1, the J call TRBJ2-5; TRBD2 is a possible D gene (5 bases). The CDR3 spans 13 residues. Trimming cost V 3 bases and J 2 bases, with 10 bases left between them. CDR1 is DFQATT, CDR2 SNEGSKA, per germline (reference sequence). The CDR3 loop reads CSASQRRQETQYF. Here the CDR3 DNA reads TGCAGTGCTAGTCAGCGGAGGCAAGAGACCCAGTACTTC.

The chain uses TRBV20-1 and TRBJ2-3; 9 bases are a match to TRBD1. The germline CDR1 and CDR2 sequences are DFQATT and SNEGSKA (reference sequence). This CDR3 has 14 residues. The ends lost 3 bases at V and 5 bases at J; junction bases unmatched: 6. CDR3 sequence (DNA): TGCAGTGCTAGTCCACAGGGGGCCGGAGATACGCAGTATTTT. It encodes CSASPQGAGDTQYF.

This rearrangement joins TRBV11-2 to TRBJ1-3; 9 positions agree with TRBD1. In germline, CDR1 is SGHAT, CDR2 FQNNGV. The CDR3 length is 16 residues. Trimming removed 5 bases from V and 6 bases from J; junction bases left unmatched: 11. CDR3 nucleotide sequence: TGTGCCAGCAGCGTGACAGGGGGAAGCTTTGAAAACACCATATATTTT. Translated, it gives CASSVTGGSFENTIYF.

The rearrangement uses TRBV27 and TRBJ1-2; 7 nucleotides line up with TRBD1. This CDR3 comprises 12 residues. Germline V gene data show CDR1 as MNHEY and CDR2 as SMNVEV (reference sequence). The J segment lost 8 bases and the V segment lost 5 bases, leaving 5 bases of the junction unmatched. The chain's CDR3 is CASSPTGEGYTF. The CDR3 DNA reads as TGTGCCAGCAGTCCAACAGGGGAAGGCTACACCTTC.

The CDR3 spells CSVEAPEHSGQYF. The CDR3, as DNA: TGCAGCGTTGAAGCCCCCGAACATTCGGGGCAGTACTTC. The rearrangement uses TRBV29-1 and TRBJ2-7, with no clear D. The CDR3 totals 13 residues. The V end was cut by 1 base, the J end by 9 bases, with 16 bases between. CDR1 is SQVTM and CDR2 is ANQGSEA in the germline V gene.

The CDR3: CASSPGGQGRQYF. The CDR3 region has the DNA TGTGCCAGCAGCCCTGGGGGACAAGGAAGGCAGTATTTT. The chain links TRBV3-1 (or the pseudogene TRBV3-2) to TRBJ2-3; D possibly corresponds to TRBD1 (6 bases). Per the germline V gene, CDR1 is LGHDT and CDR2 is YNNKEL (reference sequence). CDR3 length: 13 amino acids. Trimming stripped 4 bases from V and 11 bases from J, with 16 bases between.

This clone was counted a single time. The chain has TRBV3-1 (or the pseudogene TRBV3-2) and TRBJ1-1, with D possibly being TRBD1 (5 bases). Germline V gene lookup returns CDR1 LGHDT and CDR2 YNNKEL (reference sequence). This CDR3 comprises 14 residues. Trimming took off 4 bases at V and 5 bases at J, with 14 bases between the two ends. CDR3 in amino acids: CASSLGHVGTEAFF. CDR3 bases: TGTGCCAGCAGCCTCGGACATGTGGGTACTGAAGCTTTCTTT.

The chain employs TRBV28 and TRBJ2-7; no clear D. The CDR3 contains 13 residues. The germline gives CDR1 MDHEN, CDR2 SYDVKM. V lost 7 bases, J lost 5 bases, and 15 bases lay in between. CDR3 sequence reads: CASISLVRDEQYF. The CDR3 DNA reads TGTGCCAGCATTTCACTTGTTCGCGACGAGCAGTACTTC. Together with reference TRBV28 and TRBJ2-7, the CDR3 gives the full variable domain: DVKVTQSSRYLVKRTGEKVFLECVQDMDHENMFWYRQDPGLGLRLIYFSYDVKMKEKGDIPEGYSVSREKKERFSLILESASTNQTSMYLCASISLVRDEQYFGPGTRLTVT.

This clone was found once. The V gene is TRBV30, the J gene TRBJ2-1; 9 nucleotides agree with TRBD1. The CDR3 runs 14 residues. V gave up 0 bases and J gave up 8 bases; unmatched junction bases: 5. Per the germline V gene, CDR1 is GTSNPN and CDR2 is SVGIG (reference sequence). The CDR3 nucleotides read TGTGCCTGGAGTGTGGGGACAGGGTCGCATGAGCAGTTCTTC. Its protein product is CAWSVGTGSHEQFF.

Turning to this clone: A read error may produce the germline difference seen at one junction end. The chain recombines TRBV6-1 with TRBJ2-7, with 11 bases matching TRBD2. Germline assignment: CDR1 MNHNS and CDR2 SASEGT. This CDR3 comprises 17 residues. The CDR3 here is CASSQAGSGRGSYEQYF. The CDR3, as DNA: TGTGCCAGCAGTCAAGCGGGTAGCGGGAGGGGGTCCTACGAGCAGTACTTC.

The chain joins TRBV6-1 to TRBJ1-5; D may be TRBD1 (6 bases). Trimming took 0 bases from V and 7 from J, leaving 19 bases between them. The CDR3 totals 17 residues. Per germline, CDR1 MNHNS and CDR2 SASEGT. DNA of the CDR3: TGTGCCAGCAGTGAAGCGGGCGCAGGGGTGGTGTGGCAGCCCCAGCATTTT. This gives the protein CASSEAGAGVVWQPQHF.

The CDR3 DNA is TGTGCCAGCAGCGTATGGGACAGGGACGGCTACACCTTC. Its translation: CASSVWDRDGYTF. The chain employs TRBV9 and TRBJ1-2; TRBD1 matches 9 bases. Per germline, CDR1 SGDLS and CDR2 YYNGEE. V was clipped by 1 base and J by 8 bases; unmatched bases: 3. The CDR3 covers 13 residues.

The CDR3 nucleotides are TGTGCCAGCAGCTTGGGGGGGGACGTCAACATGAACACTGAAGCTTTCTTT. It encodes CASSLGGDVNMNTEAFF. The V call is TRBV5-4, the J call TRBJ1-1, with D perhaps matching TRBD1 (5 bases). The CDR3 contains 17 residues. Looked up from germline, CDR1 is SGHNT and CDR2 is YYREEE (reference sequence). V lost 0 bases to trimming and J lost 0 bases, with 15 bases between them.